This T cell receptor beta chain was sequenced in a study of circulating and synovial CD4+ cells in juvenile arthritis. Study-level points and caveats: Compared with bulk blood, circulating pathogenic-like lymphocytes shared substantially more CDR3 sequences with synovial T cells. CPL and bulk CD4 samples differed at least tenfold in T cell genomes.

The ends were cut back, 3 bases at V and 4 bases at J, with 10 bases in the middle. CDR3 length equals 13 residues. Germline values: CDR1 MNHEY, CDR2 SMNVEV (reference sequence). To note about this clone: The antigen is not known.

Measured with immunoSEQ multiplex PCR; TCRdb has only the in-frame clones, and not every one. Among around 31,000 clones listed, roughly 95% were seen once. Patients with active juvenile idiopathic arthritis donated these samples. The clonotype originates from a human donor with juvenile idiopathic arthritis. The specimen was CD4+ T cells from blood. The chain combines TRBV27 with TRBJ2-7, with D possibly matching TRBD1 (5 bases). CDR3 amino acids: CASSFLKGYEQYF. CDR3 nucleotides: TGTGCCAGCAGTTTCTTGAAGGGGTACGAGCAGTACTTC.